This T cell receptor (beta chain) was identified during a study of blood T cell repertoires in COVID-19. On the study more broadly: Spain, Italy and the United States supplied samples that represented acute and convalescent COVID-19. Sample material is recorded as cDNA or gDNA derived from T cells, B-cell-depleted T cells, or PBMCs.

Original analysis: Estimates of nucleated cell counts were drawn from the amplification of reference gene primers. Repertoires were generated with immunoSEQ multiplex PCR, while TCRdb's copy carries only in-frame clones and drops some. V and J calls and clone size are copied from that table; D and trimming were computed from the DNA. The table records some 240,000 clones, roughly four fifths of them present only once. This clone was seen just once. The germline CDR1 and CDR2 sequences are ENHRY and SYGVKD. The CDR3 extends over 17 amino acids. Between the trimmed V and J ends, which lost 0 bases and 6 bases, there was a span of 18 bases.

The sequenced material came from peripheral blood. This chain joins TRBV10-3 and TRBJ1-5; D not resolved. This TCR came from a woman of 80 years or more with acute or convalescent COVID-19. CDR3 in amino acids: CAISESPIRVVGQPQHF. The CDR3, as DNA: TGTGCCATCAGTGAGTCACCGATCCGGGTCGTCGGTCAGCCCCAGCATTTT.